The source of this T cell receptor beta chain is a study of cytomegalovirus exposure and HLA in healthy donors (dated by TCRdb to the late 2010s). Turning to the overall study: An earlier analysis of a few hundred of the donors reported 276 Gb of sequence data and around 100 million unique TCR beta sequences obtained from some 170 million T cells. Donor age, sex, ethnicity and CMV serostatus were collected together with the repertoire data. In a later analysis, previously published TCR beta repertoires from some 640 donors were re-analyzed and high-resolution HLA genotyping was added so that TCR occurrence patterns could be studied. A few DR-DQ haplotypes were handled as single units for association and clustering because linkage in the cohort was strong. Of the roughly 400 genotyped donors, approximately 80% were placed in the genetic ancestry cluster associated with self-reported Caucasian donors. Class I and class II HLA loci were covered by the typing at four-digit resolution. All discovery cohort repertoires had been generated on a single sequencing platform. Approximately 310 gigabases of sequencing data and 91 million or so unique TCR sequences made up an early release that covered some 640 HLA-typed donors. An earlier analysis of some 500 of the donors used high-throughput TCR beta sequencing to judge whether each TCR beta V gene segment behaved as functional or pseudogenic. High-throughput TCR immunosequencing, statistical association of individual TCRs with disease status, and machine learning were combined to predict cytomegalovirus infection status. Typing coverage differed by locus: A, B, C, DRB1 and DQB1 were typed in about 620-630 donors, DQA1 in about 500, DPA1 in roughly 590, and DPB1 in approximately 450. The T cell repertoires of several hundred subjects were profiled by immunosequencing and related to cytomegalovirus serostatus. The study aimed to test whether cataloging public T cell receptors could reveal signatures of past pathogen exposure. Genome-wide SNP genotypes for about 65% of the roughly 700 donors were used in a later genetic analysis, which treated that subset as a discovery cohort. Rather than using new phenotypic data, the later analysis identified candidate immune exposures from TCR beta sequences and from how often those sequences occurred across donors. Among about 400 genotyped donors of the cohort, an average of around 250,000 unique TCR beta nucleotide sequences was sequenced per donor, of which 15% to 20% were non-productive. Besides the first cohort of approximately 670 subjects, a separate validation cohort made up of around 120 different subjects was used. What the research found in general, with its limitations: In an earlier analysis of under 600 of the donors, most TCR beta V segments were observed in productive rearrangements about 87% or about 30% of the time, broadly matching IMGT annotations. In vitro tests confirmed that a few of the cytomegalovirus-associated TCR beta chains recognize cytomegalovirus antigens. In a later genetic analysis, fewer N-insertions in productive TCRs were reported among donors in an Asian-associated ancestry cluster than the 666-donor mean. A later analysis found that most CMV-associated TCR beta chains appeared HLA-restricted, with HLA associations seemingly driven largely by CMV exposure. Sequencing depth was assumed to be roughly uniform across donors in the presence/absence analyses, though that assumption may not hold. HLA typing was unavailable for some donors at each locus, so association tests used only the typed subset. Strong co-occurrence of HLA alleles, especially DR and DQ, made assigning TCR associations to individual alleles difficult. A further reported finding was that TCR beta sequences accurately predicted the HLA-A and HLA-B alleles for most subjects in the first cohort. In a later genetic analysis, a missense DCLRE1C variant was associated with V-gene and J-gene trimming of TCR beta chains, and the association was replicated in an independent cohort. According to a later analysis, parvovirus B19, influenza, CMV and Epstein-Barr virus appeared linked to several top co-occurrence clusters. Most TCR sequences were observed very rarely across donors, whereas some public TCRs were present in many individuals. In a later analysis, 15,000 to 20,000 TCR beta sequences were associated with specific HLA alleles at a false discovery rate of 0.05. A cluster of highly shared sequence variants was judged likely to represent a technical artifact of the sequencing pipeline. According to the authors, the approach could potentially be generalized to other disease states and immunological phenotypes. Because counts were too low, some 17 rarely observed V segments, including chromosome 9 orphons, were excluded from the earlier analysis of several hundred of the donors. Cytomegalovirus status was reported to be diagnosed by the classifier with high specificity and sensitivity in both the original and validation cohorts. A later analysis found that HLA-associated TCR beta chains were more clonally expanded and had lower generation probabilities than equally common non-associated chains. The cohort was sequenced for TCR beta chains only, and without alpha or paired-chain data the features that could be detected were limited. For the cohort, immune exposure information was limited to CMV serostatus. Correlated functional status among segregating V segments might reflect linkage disequilibrium, but an unknown experimental factor could not be ruled out. In a later analysis, the rate of TCR association differed among HLA loci, with DRB1 alleles having the most associated TCRs and HLA-C alleles having the fewest. The study gave a list of about 150 TCR beta chains associated with cytomegalovirus.

This clone was seen a few times. The antigen this receptor binds is unknown. The sample holds no much larger clone one base away, and base qualities are not on file. In total, roughly 710 healthy bone marrow donors made up the cohort. Cohort members were all nominally healthy when sampled, although unrecorded immune exposures were likely present. The donor was CMV seronegative and belonged to the group of 352 seronegative cohort members. A peripheral blood sample was collected from each donor, and TCR beta sequencing was performed on peripheral blood mononuclear cells. Genomic DNA was extracted from the blood cell samples with the Qiagen DNeasy Blood Extraction Kit. Library construction relied on the immunoSEQ multiplex PCR assay. A mixture of 60 forward primers for TCR Vbeta segments and 13 reverse primers for TCR Jbeta segments was used in the multiplex PCR. The CDR3 region of rearranged TCR beta genes was amplified from genomic DNA by a multiplex PCR assay. The Illumina HiSeq System was used to sequence the amplified TCR beta libraries as 87-base-pair reads. From the authors' description of their analysis: A later analysis counted tens of millions of unique TCR beta chains across the 650 to 800 repertoires, and about 10 million of these chains were shared by at least two donors. Raw reads were error-corrected and collapsed into unique sequences with a nearest-neighbor algorithm that merged closely related sequences to remove PCR and sequencing errors. Alignment of CDR3 sequences to IMGT reference sequences was used to assign V, D and J gene segments. For a sequence to be retained, a match of at least six nucleotides to both a V gene segment and a J gene segment was required. A rearrangement counted as productive if the CDR3 had no stop codons and remained in frame with V and J, and every other rearrangement counted as non-productive. CDR3 was defined according to IMGT convention as the region running from the second conserved V-encoded cysteine to the conserved J-encoded phenylalanine. The earlier analysis of about 610 of the donors excluded any sequence lacking an unambiguous match to a single V gene segment. In an earlier analysis of a few hundred of the donors, V segments were called functional above 56.7% productive rearrangements and were called segregating when the between-donor standard deviation exceeded 5%. A statistical classification framework was built for diagnosing cytomegalovirus status from the catalog of TCR beta chain sequences. In a later analysis, V and J genes were assigned by comparing TCR nucleotide sequences against IMGT/GENE-DB human TR gene sequences. A later analysis assigned CDR3 sequences and most-parsimonious VDJ recombination scenarios with the TCRdist pipeline. In a later analysis, each TCR beta chain was defined by its CDR3 amino acid sequence together with its V-gene family, and reads lacking a unique V-gene family were excluded. A later analysis removed several hundred highly shared, low-generation-probability nucleotide sequences to deal with suspected cross-contamination and a sequencing artifact. In a later analysis, a clonal expansion index for each public chain was calculated from normalized within-repertoire ranks of inferred template counts. A later analysis computed generation probabilities with a VDJ recombination model fitted to out-of-frame rearrangements, and checked the results against IGoR. In a later analysis, hypergeometric tests were used to score TCR-TCR, TCR-HLA and TCR-CMV co-occurrence, with a repertoire-size bias correction applied to TCR pairs. A later analysis estimated false discovery rates by permuting HLA or CMV assignments 20 times. In a later analysis, co-occurring TCRs were grouped using DBSCAN, with TCRdist sequence similarity added in when clustering inside HLA-allele-positive subsets. For co-occurrence clustering, repertoires with fewer than 30,000 or more than 120,000 public chains were excluded, along with a handful of repertoires with anomalous nucleotide sharing. TCRdb took over this immuneACCESS table, retaining in-frame rearrangements with V and J assigned. Such tables are incomplete; in checked studies, under half of the missing clones stem from an unresolved V gene, and the remainder is unexplained. V, J and clone size are those of that table, while D and trimming were read from the DNA. This sample holds about 270,000 clones; under 80% were observed only once. 2% to 2.5% of the sample belongs to the ten largest clones.

The sequence derives from a female donor in good health and CMV-seronegative. The sequenced sample was PBMCs.

The sequenced DNA is TGCGCCAGCAGCTCGACAGGACTGAACACCGGGGAGCTGTTTTTT. Its protein is CASSSTGLNTGELFF. The V and J genes are TRBV5-1 and TRBJ2-2; TRBD1 is perhaps the D gene, given 6 matching bases. The CDR3 runs 15 residues from the cysteine to the phenylalanine. Here the CDR3 DNA is all that survives: 45 bases in frame from base 1. CDR1 and CDR2 (SGHRS, YFSETQ) derive from the germline V gene. Cut back by 3 bases and 1 base, the V and J ends lie 10 bases apart.